This T cell receptor beta chain emerged from a study of T cells after yellow fever vaccination. The TCR cDNA carried a universal primer site and UMIs from 5'RACE template switching. TCRdb independently ran MiXCR on the 5' RACE reads; one entry per CDR3 protein. The repertoire holds some 400,000 distinct CDR3 sequences, approximately 18% seen once, with around 17% in the top ten. A few counts support this clonotype. The CDR3 contains 15 residues. Germline CDR1 and CDR2: SGHTA and FQGNSA. Trimming removed 4 bases at V and 5 bases at J, with 17 bases between. This material consisted of PBMCs, taken before the yellow fever booster vaccination. The chain is built from TRBV7-2 and TRBJ1-2; D is unresolved. The receptor was isolated from a man younger than 30 who received the YFV17D yellow fever vaccine. CDR3 nucleotide sequence: TGTGCCAGCAGCTCCGAATTCCCGGGGTCATATGGCTACACCTTC. Residues: CASSSEFPGSYGYTF.